This T cell receptor beta chain was captured in a study of T-cell memory formation after mild COVID-19. Study results and caveats: Cross-reactive memory apparently joined, as some responding clones appeared in pre-infection memory.

Each CDR3 protein is one row after TCRdb ran MiXCR on the 5' RACE reads. The sample yields about 560,000 distinct CDR3 sequences, around 16% seen once. Germline V gene data show CDR1 as GTSNPN and CDR2 as SVGIG (reference sequence). V was shortened by 3 bases and J by 8 bases, with 19 bases between the two germline ends. The CDR3 totals 14 residues. With regard to this clonotype: Its antigen is not identified.

What was sequenced was PBMCs or a T cell subset sorted from them (not recorded which). The TCR was taken from an adult woman who had mild COVID-19 (a few samples of this study predate the infection). Cell type and time point are not known. The chain links TRBV30 to TRBJ1-2, with a weak D call TRBD1 (6 bases). The CDR3 sequence is CAWRPPGAQWGYTF. In DNA form, the CDR3 reads TGTGCCTGGAGACCCCCGGGGGCCCAGTGGGGCTACACCTTC. The full variable domain, completed using reference TRBV30 and TRBJ1-2, is SQTIHQWPATLVQPVGSPLSLECTVEGTSNPNLYWYRQAAGRGLQLLFYSVGIGQISSEVPQNLSASRPQDRQFILSSKKLLLSDSGFYLCAWRPPGAQWGYTFGSGTRLTVV.